This TCR beta chain appears in the sequencing data of a study of PD-1 blockade in mismatch repair-deficient tumors. Per the germline V gene, CDR1 is SEHNR and CDR2 is FQNEAQ (reference sequence). V shed 0 bases and J shed 4 bases, with 11 bases lying between them. This CDR3 has 15 residues. The TCR-sequenced patients were a few responders to pembrolizumab. General observations from the study: Rapid post-treatment expansion, then contraction, generally preceding radiologic response, marked tumor-resident clones.

The table lists this clone with a few counts. Its antigen is as yet unknown. Assay used: immunoSEQ multiplex PCR; TCRdb lists only in-frame clones, some missing. The repertoire consists of 100,000 or so clones, with about four fifths occurring once and the leading ten covering about 6.3%. The sequence was collected from an adult with mismatch repair-deficient cancer. This rearrangement joins TRBV7-9 to TRBJ2-3; D is undetermined. Source: peripheral blood, taken roughly 35 weeks after starting pembrolizumab. The CDR3 nucleotides read TGTGCCAGCAGCTTAGCGTTCGGTGGCGCAGATACGCAGTATTTT. Its translation: CASSLAFGGADTQYF. The full variable domain, rest sourced from reference TRBV7-9 and TRBJ2-3, is DTGVSQNPRHKITKRGQNVTFRCDPISEHNRLYWYRQTLGQGPEFLTYFQNEAQLEKSRLLSDRFSAERPKGSFSTLEIQRTEQGDSAMYLCASSLAFGGADTQYFGPGTRLTVL.